These T cell receptor beta chains were read from a single sample in a study of blood T cell repertoires in COVID-19. Measured with immunoSEQ multiplex PCR; TCRdb has only the in-frame clones, and not every one. The sample consists of some 91,000 clones, approximately 87% of them appearing once. The specimen was peripheral blood. The receptors come from a human donor in a cohort sampled during active COVID-19. Both conserved end residues are part of each CDR3. The order of the fields is J gene, CDR3 length, V gene, D gene, clone size, CDR3 protein, CDR3 DNA. A D gene is named only where the DNA matches it firmly. Clone size, where shown, is once, few, many, or a class for clones that have expanded.

J: TRBJ1-2
length: 12
V: TRBV19
D: -
size: -
CDR3: CASRLTEYGYTF
DNA: TGTGCCAGTAGACTAACGGAATATGGCTACACCTTC

J: TRBJ2-1
length: 16
V: TRBV2
D: TRBD1
size: -
CDR3: CASSNADRVGDNEQFF
DNA: TGTGCCAGCAGTAACGCGGACAGGGTAGGGGACAATGAGCAGTTCTTC

J: TRBJ1-1
length: 14
V: TRBV18
D: TRBD1
size: -
CDR3: CASSPDRAEPEAFF
DNA: TGTGCCAGCTCACCGGACAGGGCTGAACCTGAAGCTTTCTTT

J: TRBJ1-6
length: 15
V: TRBV11-3
D: TRBD1
size: -
CDR3: CASSLDGQGNSPLHF
DNA: TGTGCCAGCAGCTTAGACGGACAGGGGAATTCACCCCTCCACTTT

J: TRBJ2-7
length: 16
V: TRBV23-1
D: TRBD1
size: -
CDR3: CASSHPRPGQGGEQYF
DNA: TGCGCCAGCAGTCACCCCCGCCCGGGACAGGGGGGCGAGCAGTACTTC

J: TRBJ2-7
length: 13
V: TRBV28
D: TRBD2
size: -
CDR3: CASSVSGSYEQYF
DNA: TGTGCCAGCAGTGTTAGCGGGAGCTACGAGCAGTACTTC

J: TRBJ2-2
length: 13
V: TRBV18
D: -
size: few
CDR3: CASSSRDTGELFF
DNA: TGTGCCAGCTCATCCCGGGACACCGGGGAGCTGTTTTTT

J: TRBJ2-3
length: 15
V: TRBV5-5
D: -
size: -
CDR3: CASSLLAGGTDTQYF
DNA: TGTGCCAGCAGCTTGTTGGCAGGGGGCACAGATACGCAGTATTTT

J: TRBJ2-1
length: 14
V: TRBV5-1
D: -
size: few
CDR3: CASSLEGSYNEQFF
DNA: TGCGCCAGCAGCTTGGAAGGGAGCTACAATGAGCAGTTCTTC

J: TRBJ1-2
length: 14
V: TRBV3-1/TRBV3-2
D: -
size: -
CDR3: CASSQDVRVHGYTF
DNA: TGTGCCAGCAGCCAAGATGTAAGAGTACATGGCTACACCTTC

J: TRBJ1-4
length: 16
V: TRBV3-1/TRBV3-2
D: TRBD1
size: -
CDR3: CASSQYRDRGNEKLFF
DNA: TGTGCCAGCAGCCAATACCGGGACAGGGGTAATGAAAAACTGTTTTTT